This passage covers 28 T cell receptor beta chains from one sample sequenced in a study of shared clonotypes between healthy human individuals (dated by TCRdb to 2018 to 2020). The library was made by the immunoSEQ multiplex PCR assay. Here the immuneACCESS table is served through TCRdb, limited to in-frame sequences with V and J called. Missing clones are a known gap in these copies; in checked studies unresolved V genes cover under half, and the rest lacks a known reason. Recorded for this sample are 2 million to 3 million clones; 85% to 95% of them occurred a single time. The ten most abundant clones make up about 0.13% of the sample. The source material was naive CD4+ T cells sorted from blood. The sample's cell subset or site label, decoded: CD45RA+ positively selected. Receptor source: a man between 18 and 29 years old in good health.

V and J are TRBV10-1 and TRBJ2-2; 7 bases match TRBD1. V was clipped by 3 bases and J by 1 base; unmatched bases: 2. CDR3 length: 15 residues. Germline CDR1 is WNHNN and CDR2 is SYGVQD (reference sequence). CDR3: CASSDRTGNTGELFF. The CDR3 coding sequence is TGCGCCAGCAGTGACCGGACAGGGAACACCGGGGAGCTGTTTTTT.

The V gene is TRBV18, the J gene TRBJ2-7; 9 bases agree with TRBD1. CDR3 length equals 14 residues. V was pared by 0 bases and J by 6 bases, with 3 bases of the junction left unmatched. Germline V gives CDR1 KGHSH, CDR2 LQKENI. The DNA of the CDR3 is TGTGCCAGCTCACCACCTGGACAGGGGAGCGAGCAGTACTTC. Its protein product is CASSPPGQGSEQYF. Combining the CDR3 with reference TRBV18 and TRBJ2-7 gives the whole variable domain NAGVMQNPRHLVRRRGQEARLRCSPMKGHSHVYWYRQLPEEGLKFMVYLQKENIIDESGMPKERFSAEFPKEGPSILRIQQVVRGDSAAYFCASSPPGQGSEQYFGPGTRLTVT.

CDR3 residues: CASSLAQGGSTDTQYF. CDR3 nucleotides: TGTGCCAGCAGCTTAGCGCAAGGGGGGAGCACAGATACGCAGTATTTT. The chain recombines TRBV7-9 with TRBJ2-3, with D perhaps given as TRBD1 or TRBD2 (6 bases each). Deletions cut 0 bases from V and 0 bases from J, with 10 bases between. Germline CDR1 SEHNR, CDR2 FQNEAQ (reference sequence). CDR3 length: 16 residues.

The J gene is TRBJ2-2, the V gene TRBV30; no reliable D call. V was clipped by 5 bases and J by 1 base, with 5 bases between them. Germline V lookup: CDR1 GTSNPN, CDR2 SVGIG (reference sequence). This CDR3 has 12 amino acids. The CDR3 coding sequence is TGTGCCTGGGGCCGGAACACCGGGGAGCTGTTTTTT. Translation gives CAWGRNTGELFF.

The rearrangement joins TRBV23-1 to TRBJ1-1; D not certain. TRBV23-1 has ORF status, its function being uncertain. V dropped 2 bases and J dropped 1 base, with 11 bases sitting between them. This CDR3 has 15 residues. The CDR3: CASSQGSVGNTEAFF. CDR3 bases: TGCGCCAGCAGTCAAGGTTCGGTGGGGAACACTGAAGCTTTCTTT.

The J gene is TRBJ1-5, the V gene TRBV19; unclear D gene. From germline, CDR1 is LNHDA and CDR2 SQIVND (reference sequence). Trimming pared 5 bases from V and 2 bases from J, leaving 13 bases between. The CDR3 consists of 15 residues. The DNA for the CDR3 is TGTGCCAGTAGTTTACAGCCGTGGGGCAATCAGCCCCAGCATTTT. This codes for CASSLQPWGNQPQHF.

The chain couples TRBV27 to TRBJ2-6, with D maybe TRBD1 (6 bases). Trimming cost V 5 bases and J 2 bases, with 10 bases left between them. Germline CDR1 and CDR2: MNHEY and SMNVEV (reference sequence). The CDR3 totals 15 residues. CDR3 coding DNA: TGTGCCAGCAGTCCACGACAGGCTGGGGCCAACGTCCTGACTTTC. Protein: CASSPRQAGANVLTF.

V is TRBV19 and J is TRBJ1-5; no firm D call. Germline-derived CDR1 and CDR2 are LNHDA and SQIVND (reference sequence). This CDR3 comprises 15 residues. Trimming left V 3 bases short and J 0 bases short, with 9 bases between. The CDR3 here is CASSIMRVSNQPQHF. Here the CDR3 DNA reads TGTGCCAGTAGTATTATGAGGGTTAGCAATCAGCCCCAGCATTTT.

The V gene is TRBV2, the J gene TRBJ2-7, with 7 bases aligning to TRBD1. CDR1 SNHLY and CDR2 FYNNEI come from the germline V gene. J lost 3 bases, V lost 11 bases, and 16 bases had no gene match. CDR3 length equals 15 residues. The CDR3 region is CAGSNPGQRFYEQYF. DNA for the CDR3: TGTGCCGGATCCAACCCGGGACAGCGGTTCTACGAGCAGTACTTC.

On this clone: At one end, the junction sequence differs from germline, possibly due to a read error. This chain links TRBV18 with TRBJ2-1; TRBD2 aligns across 10 bases. Per germline, CDR1 KGHSH and CDR2 LQKENI. This CDR3 has 14 amino acids. The chain's CDR3 is CASLPAGGPREQFF. The CDR3 region has the DNA TGTGCCAGCTTACCAGCGGGAGGGCCGAGAGAGCAGTTCTTC.

The chain employs TRBV4-2 and TRBJ2-2; D call uncertain. CDR1 is LGHNA, CDR2 YNFKEQ, per germline. The CDR3 is 13 amino acids. Trimming cost V 0 bases and J 9 bases, with 8 bases left between them. CDR3 in amino acids: CASSQDLGRELFF. CDR3 DNA sequence: TGTGCCAGCAGCCAAGATCTGGGGAGGGAGCTGTTTTTT.

As regards this clone: The sample carries other DNA sequences with the same CDR3. V and J are TRBV27 and TRBJ1-4; D not certain. The germline gives CDR1 MNHEY, CDR2 SMNVEV (reference sequence). The ends were cut back, 2 bases at V and 8 bases at J, with 12 bases in the middle. The CDR3 totals 14 residues. DNA for the CDR3: TGTGCCAGCAGTTTAGCCGGGCTGGGAGAAAAACTGTTTTTT. Translation: CASSLAGLGEKLFF.

The chain combines TRBV6-1 with TRBJ1-6; D not certain. Deletions cut 0 bases from V and 9 bases from J, with 9 bases between. The CDR3 runs to 14 residues. Germline V gene sequence: CDR1 MNHNS, CDR2 SASEGT. The CDR3 coding sequence is TGTGCCAGCAGTGAAGCGTGGCAGTCTTCACCCCTCCACTTT. Protein product: CASSEAWQSSPLHF.

The V call is TRBV19, the J call TRBJ2-6, with TRBD1 identical over 7 bases. V was pared by 10 bases and J by 2 bases, with 2 bases of the junction left unmatched. The CDR3 contains 13 residues. The germline CDR1 and CDR2 sequences are LNHDA and SQIVND (reference sequence). CDR3 residues: CATQGAGANVLTF. The CDR3 coding sequence is TGTGCCACCCAGGGGGCTGGGGCCAACGTCCTGACTTTC.

The J gene is TRBJ2-5, the V gene TRBV28; either TRBD1 or TRBD2 may supply D (5 bases each). Looked up from germline, CDR1 is MDHEN and CDR2 is SYDVKM. The V end was cut by 4 bases, the J end by 4 bases, with 16 bases between. The CDR3 runs to 15 residues. The CDR3 DNA reads as TGTGCCAGCAGTTCCCGGGACCTACGGCCAGAGACCCAGTACTTC. Translated, it gives CASSSRDLRPETQYF.

The J gene is TRBJ2-2, the V gene TRBV5-1, with 8 bases that match TRBD2. Per germline, CDR1 SGHRS and CDR2 YFSETQ. There are 18 residues in the CDR3. The junction had 7 bases not matched to a gene; V was cut back by 0 bases and J by 0 bases. CDR3 DNA: TGCGCCAGCAGCTTGGCCCGGGGGGGCACCTCGAACACCGGGGAGCTGTTTTTT. Amino acid sequence: CASSLARGGTSNTGELFF.

This rearrangement joins TRBV19 to TRBJ2-5; possibly TRBD1 or TRBD2 for D (5 bases each). The CDR3 sequence is 15 residues long. Trimming removed 6 bases at V and 5 bases at J, with 19 bases between. Germline V gene sequence: CDR1 LNHDA, CDR2 SQIVND (reference sequence). CDR3 amino acids: CASRLRDGDGETQYF. Written as DNA, the CDR3 is TGTGCCAGTAGACTCCGGGACGGGGATGGGGAGACCCAGTACTTC.

This chain connects TRBV28 to TRBJ2-2; D might be TRBD1 or TRBD2, each matching 5 bases. Trimming stripped 2 bases from V and 4 bases from J, with 17 bases between. Germline CDR1 reads MDHEN; CDR2 reads SYDVKM. The CDR3 is 17 residues long. CDR3 nucleotide sequence: TGTGCCAGCAGTTTACCCCACAAAGGGGCGGGCACCGGGGAGCTGTTTTTT. Encoded protein: CASSLPHKGAGTGELFF.

The chain carries TRBV25-1 and TRBJ2-5, with D maybe TRBD2 (6 bases). Trimming took off 3 bases at V and 7 bases at J, with 12 bases between the two ends. The germline V gene encodes CDR1 MGHDK and CDR2 SYGVNS. The CDR3 contains 13 residues. The CDR3 spells CASSEDGGGTQYF. The CDR3 DNA is TGTGCCAGCAGTGAGGATGGGGGAGGGACCCAGTACTTC.

Concerning this clone itself: Other DNA sequences of this sample code for an identical CDR3. The rearrangement joins TRBV6-6 to TRBJ1-1; D unresolved. This CDR3 is built from 13 residues. CDR1 is MNHNY, CDR2 SVGAGI, per germline (reference sequence). Trimming pared 0 bases from V and 5 bases from J, leaving 7 bases between. CDR3 DNA: TGTGCCAGCAGTTACTCGTTGGGAACTGAAGCTTTCTTT. Translation gives CASSYSLGTEAFF.

CDR3 in DNA: TGCGCCAGCAGCTTGCTCCATGGAGACACTGAAGCTTTCTTT. It translates to CASSLLHGDTEAFF. V is TRBV5-1 and J is TRBJ1-1, with D hard to call. Germline lookup yields CDR1 SGHRS and CDR2 YFSETQ. There are 14 residues in the CDR3. With 1 base removed from V and 3 bases from J, the gap between germline ends came to 10 bases.

The genes are TRBV11-2 and TRBJ1-2, with TRBD1 as a possible D gene (5 bases). Germline values: CDR1 SGHAT, CDR2 FQNNGV. This CDR3 region has 14 residues. V was pared by 5 bases and J by 5 bases, with 15 bases between. CDR3 nucleotide sequence: TGTGCCAGCAGCCTCGACAGCCTCTTATATGGCTACACCTTC. Amino acids: CASSLDSLLYGYTF.

The count of this clone is one. This chain links TRBV7-9 with TRBJ1-4; TRBD1 matches 10 bases. J gave up 7 bases and V 5 bases, and 10 bases lay outside the gene matches. This CDR3 comprises 16 residues. Germline V CDR1 and CDR2: SEHNR, FQNEAQ (reference sequence). CDR3 sequence reads: CASSLIPGQGGEKLFF. In DNA, the CDR3 is TGTGCCAGCAGCCTGATCCCCGGACAGGGGGGTGAAAAACTGTTTTTT.

The chain recombines TRBV11-2 with TRBJ1-2, with D hard to call. The CDR3 is 14 amino acids. CDR1 is SGHAT, CDR2 FQNNGV, per germline. V was pared by 0 bases and J by 1 base, with 6 bases between. The CDR3 here is CASSLEVGNYGYTF. CDR3 DNA: TGTGCCAGCAGCTTAGAAGTCGGTAACTATGGCTACACCTTC. The full variable domain, with the rest looked up from reference TRBV11-2 and TRBJ1-2, is EAGVAQSPRYKIIEKRQSVAFWCNPISGHATLYWYQQILGQGPKLLIQFQNNGVVDDSQLPKDRFSAERLKGVDSTLKIQPAKLEDSAVYLCASSLEVGNYGYTFGSGTRLTVV.

With regard to this clone: Other DNA sequences in this sample translate to the same CDR3. This rearrangement joins TRBV5-1 to TRBJ2-1, with D maybe TRBD1 (6 bases). The V end was cut by 1 base, the J end by 0 bases, with 8 bases between. CDR3 length: 15 amino acids. The germline V gene encodes CDR1 SGHRS and CDR2 YFSETQ. The CDR3 nucleotides read TGCGCCAGCAGCTTGTTACAGGGCTCCTACAATGAGCAGTTCTTC. It encodes CASSLLQGSYNEQFF.

The chain couples TRBV6-1 to TRBJ1-3; 10 nucleotides align to TRBD1. V lost 6 bases and J lost 8; bases outside the gene matches: 7. The CDR3 runs 14 residues. The germline CDR1 and CDR2 sequences are MNHNS and SASEGT. CDR3: CASSEGQGRDTIYF. In DNA form, the CDR3 reads TGTGCCAGCAGCGAGGGACAGGGGAGGGACACCATATATTTT.

A note on this clone: Different DNA sequences within this sample yield the same CDR3. The J gene is TRBJ2-5, the V gene TRBV18; 7 positions agree with TRBD2. There are 14 residues in the CDR3. Losses at the gene ends were 3 bases for V and 1 base for J; bases not matched to a gene: 2. Germline lookup yields CDR1 KGHSH and CDR2 LQKENI. CDR3 residues: CASSPWTSQETQYF. CDR3 sequence (DNA): TGTGCCAGCTCACCGTGGACTAGCCAAGAGACCCAGTACTTC.

On this clone itself: The sample carries other DNA sequences with the same CDR3. The rearrangement uses TRBV2 and TRBJ2-3; D is ambiguous. The CDR3 spans 11 residues. Germline V CDR1 and CDR2: SNHLY, FYNNEI. Trimming took off 5 bases at V and 5 bases at J, with 5 bases between the two ends. The CDR3 DNA sequence: TGTGCCAGCAGTCTAGGAGATACGCAGTATTTT. It yields the protein CASSLGDTQYF.